These 27 T cell receptor beta chains originate from one sample sequenced in a study of blood T cell repertoires in COVID-19. Only in-frame clones appear in the TCRdb table, and some are missing; sequencing was by immunoSEQ multiplex PCR. The sample gives under 450,000 clones, about 89% of which show up once; about 0.78% is in the top ten. The sequenced material came from PBMCs or T cells enriched from blood (not recorded which). All receptors derive from a woman aged 40 to 55 who had been exposed to COVID-19.

The rearrangement uses TRBV6-5 and TRBJ2-7, with 11 positions matching TRBD1. Germline-derived CDR1 and CDR2 are MNHEY and SVGAGI. There are 15 residues in the CDR3. The ends lost 4 bases at V and 5 bases at J; junction bases unmatched: 7. DNA for the CDR3: TGTGCCAGCAGTTGGGGGACAGGGGGTATGGACGAGCAGTACTTC. Amino acids: CASSWGTGGMDEQYF.

V and J are TRBV7-9 and TRBJ1-4; 9 bases agree with TRBD1. After removal of 3 bases from V and 8 bases from J, the junction contained 4 bases not matched to a gene. Germline lookup yields CDR1 SEHNR and CDR2 FQNEAQ (reference sequence). The CDR3 is 14 residues long. The CDR3 protein is CASSLGQGEEKLFF. The CDR3 DNA sequence: TGTGCCAGCAGCTTGGGACAGGGTGAGGAAAAACTGTTTTTT.

The CDR3 nucleotides read TGTGCCAGCAGTGAAAGTTTCAAGGGGGGGCGCTACTATGGCTACACCTTC. Amino acids: CASSESFKGGRYYGYTF. V is TRBV25-1 and J is TRBJ1-2, with D maybe TRBD1 (6 bases). CDR1 and CDR2 (germline): MGHDK, SYGVNS. V gave up 2 bases and J gave up 3 bases, with 19 bases separating them. The CDR3 is made up of 17 amino acids.

V usage is TRBV5-1 and J usage is TRBJ2-6; 9 nucleotides match TRBD2. The V segment lost 7 bases and the J segment 2 bases; nucleotides outside the gene matches: 7. This CDR3 contains 16 residues. Germline CDR1 reads SGHRS; CDR2 reads YFSETQ. The CDR3 sequence is CASGEVAGAGANVLTF. The CDR3 DNA reads TGCGCCAGCGGGGAGGTAGCGGGAGCTGGGGCCAACGTCCTGACTTTC.

The chain is built from TRBV6-5 and TRBJ2-1; maybe TRBD2 (6 bases). V was trimmed by 2 bases and J by 7 bases, leaving 12 bases between them. The V gene's germline CDR1 is MNHEY and CDR2 SVGAGI. The CDR3 contains 14 residues. The CDR3 loop reads CASSYDLGGNEQFF. DNA for the CDR3: TGTGCCAGCAGTTACGACCTAGGAGGGAATGAGCAGTTCTTC.

This clone came up a few times. The chain is built from TRBV5-8 and TRBJ1-6; possibly TRBD1 for D (5 bases). The CDR3 totals 16 residues. Trimming stripped 0 bases from V and 7 bases from J, with 14 bases between. Germline CDR1 reads SGHTS; CDR2 reads YDEGEE. The CDR3 DNA reads TGTGCCAGCAGCTTGGCCCGGAGGGGTGGAAATTCACCCCTCCACTTT. This translates into CASSLARRGGNSPLHF.

The CDR3: CASSPRTSGGTDTQYF. As DNA, the CDR3 is TGTGCCAGCAGCCCCAGGACTAGCGGGGGCACAGATACGCAGTATTTT. The chain links TRBV11-2 to TRBJ2-3; 12 positions agree with TRBD2. Looked up from germline, CDR1 is SGHAT and CDR2 is FQNNGV. CDR3 length equals 16 residues. With V trimmed by 5 bases and J by 1 base, 4 bases remained unmatched.

The gene calls are TRBV7-6 and TRBJ1-4; no definite D call. CDR3 length equals 14 residues. The V end lost 1 base, the J end lost 7 bases, and 10 bases lay between the germline ends. Looked up from germline, CDR1 is SGHVS and CDR2 is FNYEAQ. CDR3 nucleotide sequence: TGTGCCAGCAGCTTAGAAACCCGGGGTGAAAAACTGTTTTTT. Protein product: CASSLETRGEKLFF. The variable domain in full, completed from reference TRBV7-6 and TRBJ1-4, reads GAGVSQSPRYKVTKRGQDVALRCDPISGHVSLYWYRQALGQGPEFLTYFNYEAQQDKSGLPNDRFSAERPEGSISTLTIQRTEQRDSAMYRCASSLETRGEKLFFGSGTQLSVL.

This chain connects TRBV19 to TRBJ2-7, with TRBD1 matching over 9 bases. The CDR3 totals 15 residues. The germline CDR1 and CDR2 sequences are LNHDA and SQIVND (reference sequence). V lost 6 bases and J lost 0; bases outside the gene matches: 6. The CDR3 DNA follows: TGTGCCAGTAGAGGGACAGGGCGCGGCTCCTACGAGCAGTACTTC. Its translation is CASRGTGRGSYEQYF.

V gene TRBV30 combines with J gene TRBJ2-3; D unclear. The CDR3 totals 11 residues. With 5 bases removed from V and 1 base from J, the gap between germline ends came to 4 bases. Per germline, CDR1 GTSNPN and CDR2 SVGIG (reference sequence). CDR3 DNA sequence: TGTGCCTGGGCGGGCACAGATACGCAGTATTTT. Amino acids: CAWAGTDTQYF.

This clone was picked up one time. The chain joins TRBV5-1 to TRBJ2-1, with 9 bases fitting TRBD1. Germline-derived CDR1 and CDR2 are SGHRS and YFSETQ. Trimming took 1 base from V and 8 from J; bases not matched to a gene: 7. The CDR3 has 15 amino acids. For the CDR3, the DNA is TGCGCCAGCAGCTTGTCTAGGACAGGGGTGGATGAGCAGTTCTTC. As protein: CASSLSRTGVDEQFF.

This clone was detected only once. The rearrangement links TRBV19 to TRBJ1-5, with unresolved D. The germline V gene has CDR1 LNHDA and CDR2 SQIVND (reference sequence). The CDR3 has 14 amino acids. The germline V and J ends were trimmed by 5 bases and 0 bases, with 8 bases remaining between them. The CDR3 loop reads CASSLRNSNQPQHF. CDR3 bases: TGTGCCAGTAGTCTGCGGAATAGCAATCAGCCCCAGCATTTT.

This clone was seen more than once but under ten times. CDR3 residues: CASSSYSGTNTGELFF. CDR3 coding DNA: TGTGCCAGCAGCTCCTATAGCGGGACCAACACCGGGGAGCTGTTTTTT. The chain has TRBV7-6 and TRBJ2-2; TRBD2 matches 8 bases. Germline V lookup: CDR1 SGHVS, CDR2 FNYEAQ. The J segment lost 2 bases and the V segment lost 4 bases, leaving 6 bases of the junction unmatched. This CDR3 contains 16 residues.

The chain uses TRBV12-5 and TRBJ1-1, with 8 bases that match TRBD1. This CDR3 is 15 amino acids long. The J segment lost 6 bases and the V segment lost 5 bases, leaving 11 bases of the junction unmatched. CDR1 is LGHNT, CDR2 FRNRAP, per germline. The CDR3 reads CASGTVDRARPEAFF. The CDR3 DNA is TGTGCTAGTGGTACGGTGGACAGGGCCCGACCTGAAGCTTTCTTT.

The CDR3 spells CASSYSRGGTVAEAFF. The CDR3 region has the DNA TGTGCCAGCAGTTACTCGAGGGGAGGGACGGTCGCTGAAGCTTTCTTT. The genes are TRBV6-2 or TRBV6-3 and TRBJ1-1, with D possibly TRBD1 on 5 matching bases. Germline values: CDR1 MNHEY, CDR2 SVGEGT. This CDR3 spans 16 amino acids. V was clipped by 0 bases and J by 6 bases, with 17 bases between them.

This rearrangement joins TRBV2 to TRBJ1-2, with D maybe TRBD1 (6 bases). Germline CDR1 and CDR2: SNHLY and FYNNEI. V lost 7 bases and J 2 bases, leaving 11 bases between the germline ends. The CDR3 totals 13 residues. CDR3 protein: CASTGQTNYGYTF. For the CDR3, the DNA is TGTGCCAGCACCGGACAGACAAACTATGGCTACACCTTC.

The chain couples TRBV2 to TRBJ1-2, with D perhaps TRBD1 (6 bases). Trimming removed 6 bases from V and 4 bases from J, with 15 bases in between. There are 14 residues in the CDR3. The V gene's germline CDR1 is SNHLY and CDR2 FYNNEI. The CDR3 DNA reads TGTGCCAGCAGCCACAGGGATCTCGGCTATGGCTACACCTTC. Encoded protein: CASSHRDLGYGYTF.

This chain joins TRBV24-1 and TRBJ2-1; D gene ambiguous. Trimming shortened V by 3 bases and J by 10 bases, and 9 bases separated the two germline ends. CDR1 and CDR2 (germline): KGHDR, SFDVKD. CDR3 size: 12 residues. The CDR3 DNA follows: TGTGCCACCAGTGATCCCATGGCCGAGCAGTTCTTC. Translating it yields CATSDPMAEQFF.

The chain carries TRBV7-9 and TRBJ2-1; 8 nucleotides agree with TRBD2. The germline gives CDR1 SEHNR, CDR2 FQNEAQ (reference sequence). V shed 1 base and J 6 bases; nucleotides not matched to a gene: 5. The CDR3 totals 15 residues. CDR3 sequence reads: CASSLGAGVGNEQFF. CDR3 bases: TGTGCCAGCAGCTTAGGAGCGGGAGTGGGCAATGAGCAGTTCTTC.

The chain employs TRBV11-1 and TRBJ1-1; no reliable D call. The CDR3 covers 13 residues. The germline V and J ends were trimmed by 5 bases and 5 bases, with 12 bases remaining between them. Germline-derived CDR1 and CDR2 are SGHAT and FQDESV (reference sequence). The CDR3 loop reads CASSLARRTEAFF. CDR3 nucleotides: TGTGCCAGCAGCCTCGCTCGGCGGACTGAAGCTTTCTTT. The full variable domain, rest sourced from reference TRBV11-1 and TRBJ1-1, is EAEVAQSPRYKITEKSQAVAFWCDPISGHATLYWYRQILGQGPELLVQFQDESVVDDSQLPKDRFSAERLKGVDSTLKIQPAELGDSAMYLCASSLARRTEAFFGQGTRLTVV.

There are a few counts of this clone. V gene TRBV27 combines with J gene TRBJ1-1; 9 bases line up with TRBD1. V gave up 4 bases and J gave up 4 bases; unmatched junction bases: 4. CDR1 is MNHEY and CDR2 is SMNVEV in the germline V gene (reference sequence). There are 14 residues in the CDR3. The CDR3 loop is CASSSRTGATEAFF. The CDR3, as DNA: TGTGCCAGCAGTTCACGGACAGGGGCCACTGAAGCTTTCTTT.

The chain carries TRBV14 and TRBJ1-3; 11 bases line up with TRBD1. Germline CDR1 reads SGHDN; CDR2 reads FVKESK. The CDR3 is made up of 16 amino acids. The ends lost 5 bases at V and 7 bases at J; junction bases unmatched: 10. CDR3 protein: CASSYHGQGAFNTIYF. The DNA of the CDR3 is TGTGCCAGCAGCTACCACGGACAGGGGGCCTTCAACACCATATATTTT.

The CDR3: CASSIGQGAWDTQYF. The CDR3 nucleotides are TGTGCCAGCAGTATAGGACAGGGGGCATGGGATACGCAGTATTTT. The rearrangement uses TRBV27 and TRBJ2-3; 11 bases are a match to TRBD1. The CDR3 loop spans 15 amino acids. Trimming at V came to 5 bases and at J to 6 bases, leaving 7 bases not matched to a gene. Germline CDR1 reads MNHEY; CDR2 reads SMNVEV (reference sequence).

V gene TRBV9 combines with J gene TRBJ2-3, with 10 bases fitting TRBD1. Trimming at V came to 0 bases and at J to 6 bases, leaving 7 bases not matched to a gene. This CDR3 spans 16 amino acids. Germline V gene lookup returns CDR1 SGDLS and CDR2 YYNGEE. CDR3 DNA sequence: TGTGCCAGCAGCGTAGCCGGGACAGGGGTCTCCGATACGCAGTATTTT. As protein: CASSVAGTGVSDTQYF.

The chain joins TRBV27 to TRBJ1-2; TRBD1 matches 9 bases. J lost 6 bases, V lost 6 bases, and 8 bases had no gene match. CDR3 length: 14 residues. Germline CDR1 reads MNHEY; CDR2 reads SMNVEV (reference sequence). The CDR3 DNA reads as TGTGCCAGCAGCAAGGACAGGGGTAGCAATGGCTACACCTTC. Residues: CASSKDRGSNGYTF.

The V and J genes are TRBV29-1 and TRBJ1-2; 9 positions agree with TRBD1. With V trimmed by 0 bases and J by 6 bases, 8 bases remained unmatched. CDR3 length: 15 amino acids. Germline values: CDR1 SQVTM, CDR2 ANQGSEA. CDR3 in amino acids: CSVEDRGQGMNGYTF. For the CDR3, the DNA is TGCAGCGTTGAAGACCGCGGACAGGGGATGAATGGCTACACCTTC.

The chain recombines TRBV7-3 with TRBJ1-2; D may be TRBD1 (5 bases). This CDR3 spans 15 amino acids. V gave up 5 bases and J gave up 1 base, with 14 bases separating them. Germline-derived CDR1 and CDR2 are SGHTA and FQGTGA. The CDR3 DNA reads as TGTGCCAGCAGCCCAACCCCAGGGTTTAACTATGGCTACACCTTC. This sequence encodes CASSPTPGFNYGYTF.